Here is one T cell receptor (beta chain) with its context. Adults between roughly 18 and 100 years of age took part from more than 20 US areas. Looked up from germline, CDR1 is GTSNPN and CDR2 is SVGIG (reference sequence). Between the trimmed V and J ends, which lost 2 bases and 3 bases, there was a span of 9 bases. The CDR3 is 13 residues long. The source of the sample is a study of blood T cell repertoires in COVID-19. On the study more broadly: Sources were T cells, B-cell-depleted T cells, or PBMCs; the material itself was cDNA or gDNA.

Original processing methods: Reference gene primer amplification in the assay estimated nucleated cell counts. Produced via immunoSEQ multiplex PCR; TCRdb's table is partial and in-frame only. V, J and clone size are taken as reported in that table, and D and trimming were inferred from the DNA itself. The sample has around 150,000 clones, approximately 86% seen once. Sequenced material: PBMCs or T cells enriched from blood (not recorded which). This clonotype originated in a woman aged 40 to 49 who had recovered from COVID-19. This chain links TRBV30 with TRBJ2-3, with D uncertain. The CDR3 sequence is CAWSSTPTDTQYF. CDR3 nucleotide sequence: TGTGCCTGGAGTTCTACCCCAACAGATACGCAGTATTTT.